The 20 T cell receptor beta chains listed next were all sequenced from one sample in a study of identical twins. TCRdb re-called the 5' RACE reads through MiXCR, storing one row per CDR3 protein. The sample has about 700,000 distinct CDR3 sequences, roughly 8% seen once. This same sample was also taken into another study, of yellow fever vaccine responses in identical twins.

What was sequenced was PBMCs. Receptors were obtained from a woman under 30 in good health.

This clonotype was picked up many times. The chain is built from TRBV10-3 and TRBJ2-7; 7 nucleotides align to TRBD2. V trimming: 3 bases; J trimming: 3 bases; junction bases outside the gene matches: 17. From germline, CDR1 is ENHRY and CDR2 SYGVKD. This CDR3 is 18 amino acids long. For the CDR3, the DNA is TGTGCCATCAGTGACGGGAGGTGGAGGACGGCTCCCAACTACGAGCAGTACTTC. Its translation is CAISDGRWRTAPNYEQYF.

The chain recombines TRBV4-1 with TRBJ2-3, with 7 bases identical to TRBD2. The J segment lost 3 bases and the V segment lost 4 bases, leaving 13 bases of the junction unmatched. Looked up from germline, CDR1 is MGHRA and CDR2 is YSYEKL. The CDR3 spans 17 residues. The CDR3 region has the DNA TGCGCCAGCAGCCCGAGGGCTAGCATTAGCGGGACAGATACGCAGTATTTT. Its translation: CASSPRASISGTDTQYF.

This clonotype appeared a few times. V and J are TRBV7-9 and TRBJ2-7; 9 positions match TRBD2. The V gene's germline CDR1 is SEHNR and CDR2 FQNEAQ (reference sequence). V was clipped by 2 bases and J by 5 bases; unmatched bases: 10. The CDR3 has 16 residues. CDR3 residues: CASSLPASGILDEQYF. As DNA, the CDR3 is TGTGCCAGCAGCTTACCCGCTAGCGGGATCCTTGACGAGCAGTACTTC.

This clonotype has only a few counts. CDR3 protein: CASSLSGRVGETQYF. CDR3 sequence (DNA): TGTGCCAGCAGTTTATCCGGGAGGGTGGGAGAGACCCAGTACTTC. This rearrangement joins TRBV12-3 or TRBV12-4 to TRBJ2-5, with 8 nucleotides matching TRBD2. Trimming at V came to 2 bases and at J to 4 bases, leaving 6 bases not matched to a gene. CDR3 size: 15 residues.

In this sample, this clonotype turned up many times. The chain recombines TRBV27 with TRBJ1-5; 10 bases are shared with TRBD1. J lost 4 bases, V lost 5 bases, and 8 bases had no gene match. The CDR3 spans 16 residues. CDR1 MNHEY and CDR2 SMNVEV come from the germline V gene (reference sequence). CDR3 amino acids: CASSPTGQGPNQPQHF. The CDR3 DNA reads TGTGCCAGCAGTCCGACGGGACAGGGGCCGAATCAGCCCCAGCATTTT.

This clonotype showed up just a few times. V usage is TRBV3-1 and J usage is TRBJ2-3, with TRBD1 identical over 8 bases. The germline CDR1 and CDR2 sequences are LGHDT and YNNKEL (reference sequence). V dropped 4 bases and J dropped 5; count of bases not matched to a gene: 17. CDR3 length: 18 residues. The CDR3 region is CASSPLSLETGAGDTQYF. The CDR3 DNA follows: TGTGCCAGCAGCCCTCTCTCTCTGGAGACAGGGGCGGGAGATACGCAGTATTTT.

This clonotype showed up just a few times. The chain has TRBV27 and TRBJ2-7; TRBD2 agrees at 8 bases. CDR3 length: 16 residues. Germline V gene data show CDR1 as MNHEY and CDR2 as SMNVEV (reference sequence). Trimming at V came to 0 bases and at J to 3 bases, leaving 7 bases not matched to a gene. The CDR3 is CASSLSWAGGYYEQYF. The DNA for the CDR3 is TGTGCCAGCAGTTTATCGTGGGCGGGGGGATACTACGAGCAGTACTTC.

This clonotype was seen only a few times. J is TRBJ2-5 and V is TRBV12-3 or TRBV12-4, with 8 positions matching TRBD1. The CDR3 totals 15 residues. Unmatched junction bases numbered 4, after V lost 3 bases and J lost 1 base. The CDR3, as DNA: TGTGCCAGCAGTTTTATACAGGGGGGCCAAGAGACCCAGTACTTC. Protein: CASSFIQGGQETQYF.

CDR3 nucleotide sequence: TGTGCCAGCAGCTTAGAAGTTGTGGGGAAGCAGTACTTC. It specifies CASSLEVVGKQYF. The V and J genes are TRBV7-9 and TRBJ2-7, with D hard to call. Germline CDR1 and CDR2: SEHNR and FQNEAQ (reference sequence). V dropped 1 base and J dropped 8 bases, with 12 bases sitting between them. The CDR3 runs to 13 residues.

This clonotype was seen only a few times. V is TRBV6-1 and J is TRBJ2-4, with TRBD1 matching over 9 bases. This CDR3 is built from 17 residues. Germline V gene lookup returns CDR1 MNHNS and CDR2 SASEGT. With V trimmed by 7 bases and J by 1 base, 11 bases remained unmatched. CDR3 sequence (DNA): TGTGCCAGCAACCCCTTGACAGGGGGGGTGGCCAAAAACATTCAGTACTTC. It encodes CASNPLTGGVAKNIQYF.

This clonotype was picked up many times. The chain is built from TRBV20-1 and TRBJ2-7, with no clear D. V lost 8 bases, J lost 0 bases, and 17 bases lay in between. CDR1 is DFQATT and CDR2 is SNEGSKA in the germline V gene (reference sequence). CDR3 size: 14 residues. CDR3 bases: TGCAGTACGCGCCCGGGCTCTTACTCCTACGAGCAGTACTTC. This encodes CSTRPGSYSYEQYF.

As to this clonotype: The junction and the germline gene differ at one end; a read error may be behind it. The gene calls are TRBV28 and TRBJ2-7, with D uncertain. The germline gives CDR1 MDHEN, CDR2 SYDVKM. CDR3 length: 13 amino acids. Written as DNA, the CDR3 is TGTGCCAGCAACTGGCCGGGCTCCCACGAGCAGTACTTC. Its protein product is CASNWPGSHEQYF.

This clonotype was seen a few times. This chain links TRBV25-1 with TRBJ2-1; 12 bases line up with TRBD2. Per the germline V gene, CDR1 is MGHDK and CDR2 is SYGVNS. V lost 6 bases and J lost 3; bases outside the gene matches: 3. The CDR3 totals 15 residues. This chain's CDR3 is CASSKTSGSYNEQFF. CDR3 DNA: TGTGCCAGCAGCAAGACTAGCGGGAGCTACAATGAGCAGTTCTTC.

V is TRBV4-1 and J is TRBJ2-5, with D unclear. The CDR3 has 16 amino acids. V was clipped by 0 bases and J by 1 base, with 12 bases between them. In germline, CDR1 is MGHRA, CDR2 YSYEKL. In nucleotides, the CDR3 is TGCGCCAGCAGCCAAGAAGTGGGCGGCCTCCAAGAGACCCAGTACTTC. Its translation: CASSQEVGGLQETQYF.

This clonotype has only a few counts. V usage is TRBV4-3 and J usage is TRBJ2-7, with 7 bases lining up with TRBD2. Germline-derived CDR1 and CDR2 are LGHNA and YSLEER. The trim removed 6 bases at V and 0 bases at J, leaving 5 bases unmatched. The CDR3 totals 14 residues. CDR3 sequence reads: CASSQERGSYEQYF. The CDR3 DNA sequence: TGCGCCAGCAGTCAGGAGCGGGGCTCCTACGAGCAGTACTTC.

The chain couples TRBV5-1 to TRBJ2-1, with TRBD2 matching over 11 bases. The junction had 3 bases not matched to a gene; V was cut back by 4 bases and J by 0 bases. The CDR3 length is 16 residues. Per the germline V gene, CDR1 is SGHRS and CDR2 is YFSETQ. In DNA, the CDR3 is TGCGCCAGCAGCGCGGGACTAGCGGACTCCTACAATGAGCAGTTCTTC. This encodes CASSAGLADSYNEQFF.

This clonotype was counted a few times. The CDR3: CASSFLLLGQGMPHGNTEAFF. CDR3 DNA: TGTGCCAGCAGTTTTTTACTCTTGGGACAGGGAATGCCTCATGGGAACACTGAAGCTTTCTTT. V is TRBV12-3 or TRBV12-4 and J is TRBJ1-1; 9 nucleotides agree with TRBD1. V dropped 3 bases and J dropped 1; count of bases not matched to a gene: 21. The CDR3 is made up of 21 amino acids.

The genes are TRBV20-1 and TRBJ2-5; no clear D. Trimming shortened V by 3 bases and J by 1 base, and 18 bases separated the two germline ends. This CDR3 is built from 16 residues. CDR1 and CDR2 (germline): DFQATT, SNEGSKA (reference sequence). This chain's CDR3 is CSASGRQHGFQETQYF. CDR3 coding DNA: TGCAGTGCTAGCGGTCGGCAACATGGGTTCCAAGAGACCCAGTACTTC.

V usage is TRBV10-1 and J usage is TRBJ2-7; D assignment may be TRBD1 or TRBD2 (6 bases each). V lost 0 bases to trimming and J lost 5 bases, with 17 bases between them. From germline, CDR1 is WNHNN and CDR2 SYGVQD (reference sequence). The CDR3 consists of 16 residues. As DNA, the CDR3 is TGCGCCAGCAGTGAGTCTGGAGCGGAGGGGGTCCACGAGCAGTACTTC. Protein product: CASSESGAEGVHEQYF.

This clonotype came up many times. A read error may produce the germline difference seen at one junction end. The chain couples TRBV7-3 to TRBJ2-5; D possibly uses TRBD1 or TRBD2 (5 bases each). The CDR3 runs 13 residues. CDR1 and CDR2 (germline): SGHTA, FQGTGA. CDR3 sequence reads: CASSLTGGETQYF. As DNA, the CDR3 is TGTGCCAGCAGTTTAACAGGAGGAGAGACCCAGTACTTC.